This T cell receptor beta chain was documented in a study of radiotherapy plus CTLA-4 blockade in lung cancer. TCRdb keeps only in-frame clones here, not all; method: immunoSEQ multiplex PCR. The sample has about 68,000 clones, 65% to 80% seen once. Source: peripheral blood, taken from a patient treated with radiotherapy plus ipilimumab. The source of this sequence is a human donor with non-small cell lung cancer who had a complete response to radiotherapy plus ipilimumab.

CDR3 sequence reads: CASSPRGRAEAFF. DNA of the CDR3: TGCGCCAGCAGCCCCAGGGGGCGGGCTGAAGCTTTCTTT. The chain uses TRBV5-1 and TRBJ1-1; 8 nucleotides line up with TRBD1. Germline CDR1 is SGHRS and CDR2 is YFSETQ. Trimming removed 4 bases from V and 6 bases from J; junction bases left unmatched: 5. There are 13 residues in the CDR3.